A single sample gave rise to the 26 T cell receptor beta chains below, sequenced in a study of T cell responses to AZD1222 COVID-19 vaccine. TCRdb's copy holds only in-frame clones and misses some; the assay was immunoSEQ multiplex PCR. The sample holds tens of thousands of clones, nearly 90% seen once. Sequencing was performed on peripheral blood, taken 28 days after the second AZD1222 dose. These receptors came from an adult who received the AZD1222 COVID-19 vaccine.

The chain couples TRBV7-2 to TRBJ1-2, with D tentatively TRBD1 (6 bases). From germline, CDR1 is SGHTA and CDR2 FQGNSA. Trimming left V 2 bases short and J 3 bases short, with 13 bases between. This CDR3 is 15 amino acids long. The CDR3 coding sequence is TGTGCCAGCAGCTTATATGGGGGGCTTGACTATGGCTACACCTTC. Its translation is CASSLYGGLDYGYTF.

V and J are TRBV10-3 and TRBJ2-3; the D gene could be TRBD1 or TRBD2 (5 bases each). There are 16 residues in the CDR3. With 0 bases removed from V and 0 bases from J, the gap between germline ends came to 10 bases. Germline CDR1 ENHRY, CDR2 SYGVKD. The CDR3 loop reads CAISESRDPSTDTQYF. For the CDR3, the DNA is TGTGCCATCAGTGAGTCCCGGGACCCCAGCACAGATACGCAGTATTTT.

The V call is TRBV4-1, the J call TRBJ1-4; D uncertain. The V gene's germline CDR1 is MGHRA and CDR2 YSYEKL. The CDR3 has 14 amino acids. The ends were cut back, 4 bases at V and 7 bases at J, with 13 bases in the middle. The DNA for the CDR3 is TGCGCCAGCAGCCCCCTTGGGGTAGCTGAAAAACTGTTTTTT. Protein sequence: CASSPLGVAEKLFF.

The rearrangement links TRBV27 to TRBJ1-2; no clear D gene. The germline V gene encodes CDR1 MNHEY and CDR2 SMNVEV (reference sequence). The CDR3 loop spans 16 amino acids. Trimming took off 3 bases at V and 4 bases at J, with 18 bases between the two ends. The chain's CDR3 is CASSLAEVWQSYGYTF. Written as DNA, the CDR3 is TGTGCCAGCAGTTTGGCAGAGGTTTGGCAAAGCTATGGCTACACCTTC.

V and J are TRBV5-1 and TRBJ1-3; unclear D gene. The CDR3 extends over 16 amino acids. Germline V gene data show CDR1 as SGHRS and CDR2 as YFSETQ. The V end lost 0 bases, the J end lost 0 bases, and 10 bases lay between the germline ends. This CDR3 reads CASSLAGQNSGNTIYF. The DNA for the CDR3 is TGCGCCAGCAGCTTGGCCGGCCAGAACTCTGGAAACACCATATATTTT.

The rearrangement joins TRBV24-1 to TRBJ2-3, with D possibly being TRBD1 (6 bases). This CDR3 contains 14 residues. CDR1 is KGHDR, CDR2 SFDVKD, per germline. Trimming removed 2 bases at V and 4 bases at J, with 9 bases between. This CDR3 reads CATSDWNRADTQYF. CDR3 DNA: TGTGCCACCAGTGATTGGAACAGGGCAGATACGCAGTATTTT.

The chain employs TRBV28 and TRBJ2-1, with 8 bases aligning to TRBD2. This CDR3 is 15 amino acids long. Losses at the gene ends were 2 bases for V and 8 bases for J; bases not matched to a gene: 8. Germline CDR1 is MDHEN and CDR2 is SYDVKM. This CDR3 reads CASSLPGGARHEQFF. The DNA for the CDR3 is TGTGCCAGCAGTTTACCCGGGGGGGCCAGGCATGAGCAGTTCTTC.

This chain links TRBV5-1 with TRBJ1-1; no definite D call. The CDR3 sequence is 13 residues long. V dropped 2 bases and J dropped 5 bases, with 10 bases sitting between them. The germline V gene has CDR1 SGHRS and CDR2 YFSETQ. The CDR3 bases are TGCGCCAGCAGCTTAACTGGGGTTACTGAAGCTTTCTTT. Encoded protein: CASSLTGVTEAFF.

Comment on this clone: Germline is not matched at one junction end, which may reflect a read error. V usage is TRBV14 and J usage is TRBJ1-3, with D possibly TRBD1 on 6 matching bases. The CDR3 consists of 15 residues. Germline loops: CDR1 SGHDN, CDR2 FVKESK. The CDR3 nucleotides are TGTGTCAGCAGCCACAGGACAGCCTCTGGAAACACCATATATTTT. As protein: CVSSHRTASGNTIYF.

V and J are TRBV28 and TRBJ1-2; possibly TRBD1 for D (5 bases). Germline CDR1 reads MDHEN; CDR2 reads SYDVKM. The CDR3 contains 16 residues. V was trimmed by 7 bases and J by 7 bases, leaving 25 bases between them. The CDR3 protein is CASISWPTLGDGGYTF. The CDR3 DNA reads TGTGCCAGCATCTCATGGCCCACCCTGGGGGATGGTGGCTACACCTTC.

This clone was seen once. The rearrangement joins TRBV24-1 to TRBJ1-4; 7 nucleotides line up with TRBD1. Germline-derived CDR1 and CDR2 are KGHDR and SFDVKD. The CDR3 loop spans 14 amino acids. V trimming: 7 bases; J trimming: 6 bases; junction bases outside the gene matches: 7. The CDR3 DNA is TGTGCCACCAGCGAGGGACAGAGAGATGAAAAACTGTTTTTT. It encodes CATSEGQRDEKLFF.

V is TRBV27 and J is TRBJ2-6; D call uncertain. The CDR3 is 13 residues long. V lost 6 bases and J 3 bases, leaving 6 bases between the germline ends. CDR1 and CDR2 (germline): MNHEY, SMNVEV (reference sequence). This chain's CDR3 is CASRKVGANVLTF. In nucleotides, the CDR3 is TGTGCCAGCAGAAAGGTTGGGGCCAACGTCCTGACTTTC. Based on the CDR3 plus reference TRBV27 and TRBJ2-6, the full variable domain is EAQVTQNPRYLITVTGKKLTVTCSQNMNHEYMSWYRQDPGLGLRQIYYSMNVEVTDKGDVPEGYKVSRKEKRNFPLILESPSPNQTSLYFCASRKVGANVLTFGAGSRLTVL.

The chain has TRBV11-3 and TRBJ2-1, with 9 bases that match TRBD2. The CDR3 runs to 13 residues. J gave up 15 bases and V 10 bases, and 16 bases lay outside the gene matches. Germline assignment: CDR1 SGHNT and CDR2 YENEEA. The CDR3 bases are TGTGCCACTGGAGCTAGCGGGACCCCCGGGGTGTTCTTC. Its protein is CATGASGTPGVFF.

The chain recombines TRBV10-3 with TRBJ1-2; D unresolved. Germline assignment: CDR1 ENHRY and CDR2 SYGVKD. Deletions cut 3 bases from V and 2 bases from J, with 7 bases between. The CDR3 contains 13 residues. DNA of the CDR3: TGTGCCATCAGTGATGCCAGGAACTATGGCTACACCTTC. Protein sequence: CAISDARNYGYTF.

The chain couples TRBV4-2 to TRBJ2-7; D is perhaps TRBD2 (7 bases). V lost 3 bases, J lost 7 bases, and 13 bases lay in between. CDR3 length equals 13 residues. Germline CDR1 is LGHNA and CDR2 is YNFKEQ. CDR3 nucleotides: TGTGCCAGCAGCCAGGTACAGGGAGGGGAGCAGTACTTC. It encodes CASSQVQGGEQYF.

This clone was found once. The CDR3 bases are TGTGCCAGCAGCTTAGCCGCAGGGGGTTCCTACGAGCAGTACTTC. Translation: CASSLAAGGSYEQYF. The chain is built from TRBV7-6 and TRBJ2-7, with 7 bases fitting TRBD1. The germline V gene has CDR1 SGHVS and CDR2 FNYEAQ. The CDR3 has 15 amino acids. V lost 0 bases and J lost 1; bases outside the gene matches: 3.

The V and J genes are TRBV19 and TRBJ1-5; D call uncertain. The V and J ends lost 4 bases and 4 bases respectively, with 5 bases between them. Germline values: CDR1 LNHDA, CDR2 SQIVND (reference sequence). The CDR3 runs to 12 residues. The CDR3 protein is CASSTGNQPQHF. In DNA, the CDR3 is TGTGCCAGTAGTACCGGTAATCAGCCCCAGCATTTT.

This clone turned up a few times. The V call is TRBV3-1 (or the pseudogene TRBV3-2), the J call TRBJ1-3; D call uncertain. The germline V gene has CDR1 LGHDT and CDR2 YNNKEL (reference sequence). The CDR3 has 15 amino acids. The V and J ends lost 2 bases and 4 bases respectively, with 12 bases between them. CDR3 in DNA: TGTGCCAGCAGCCAACAAGAGCTTTCGGGAAACACCATATATTTT. This gives the protein CASSQQELSGNTIYF.

V is TRBV6-2 or TRBV6-3 and J is TRBJ2-2; D not certain. There are 14 residues in the CDR3. The V gene lost 6 bases and the J gene lost 0 bases, with 8 bases spanning the gap. Germline V gene data show CDR1 as MNHEY and CDR2 as SVGEGT. The CDR3 protein is CASSRLTNTGELFF. The CDR3 region has the DNA TGTGCCAGCAGCCGTCTGACGAACACCGGGGAGCTGTTTTTT.

The chain recombines TRBV5-1 with TRBJ2-1; 8 nucleotides line up with TRBD2. Germline loops: CDR1 SGHRS, CDR2 YFSETQ. The length of the CDR3 is 15 residues. Losses at the gene ends were 4 bases for V and 1 base for J; bases not matched to a gene: 4. The CDR3 here is CASSAGLGSYNEQFF. DNA for the CDR3: TGCGCCAGCAGCGCGGGACTAGGGTCCTACAATGAGCAGTTCTTC.

The V gene is TRBV7-8, the J gene TRBJ2-3; a possible D gene is TRBD2 (5 bases). The CDR3 extends over 18 amino acids. Germline values: CDR1 SGHVS, CDR2 FQNEAQ. The V gene lost 5 bases and the J gene lost 2 bases, with 23 bases spanning the gap. CDR3 sequence: CASSPPYLLATTTDTQYF. Written as DNA, the CDR3 is TGTGCCAGCAGCCCCCCGTATTTGTTAGCGACTACCACAGATACGCAGTATTTT.

The CDR3 sequence: CASSMGTPGPEAFF. The CDR3 nucleotides are TGTGCCAGTAGTATGGGGACCCCCGGCCCTGAAGCTTTCTTT. The rearrangement links TRBV19 to TRBJ1-1, with D maybe TRBD1 (5 bases). V gave up 3 bases and J gave up 6 bases, with 14 bases separating them. From germline, CDR1 is LNHDA and CDR2 SQIVND (reference sequence). CDR3 length equals 14 residues.

The CDR3 coding sequence is TGCGCCAGCAGCTCCCGTGGACTAGCGGGCGAGCACTACAATGAGCAGTTCTTC. Translating gives CASSSRGLAGEHYNEQFF. The chain couples TRBV5-1 to TRBJ2-1, with TRBD2 identical over 11 bases. Germline CDR1 and CDR2: SGHRS and YFSETQ. The trim removed 3 bases at V and 3 bases at J, leaving 11 bases unmatched. The CDR3 runs 18 residues.

The rearrangement links TRBV29-1 to TRBJ1-1; maybe TRBD1 (6 bases). Trimming pared 4 bases from V and 1 base from J, leaving 13 bases between. The germline gives CDR1 SQVTM, CDR2 ANQGSEA. The CDR3 contains 14 residues. The CDR3 DNA reads as TGCAGCGTTGTCGGGGGCGTTCAGAACACTGAAGCTTTCTTT. Translated, it gives CSVVGGVQNTEAFF.

This clone was picked up a small number of times. V is TRBV6-2 or TRBV6-3 and J is TRBJ2-7; D is possibly TRBD1 (6 bases). The V end was cut by 5 bases, the J end by 9 bases, with 11 bases between. Germline CDR1 is MNHEY and CDR2 is SVGEGT. The CDR3 runs to 11 residues. The CDR3 loop is CASSHDRLQYF. The CDR3 DNA sequence: TGTGCCAGCAGTCACGACAGGCTGCAGTACTTC.

The gene calls are TRBV28 and TRBJ1-2; 7 bases match TRBD1. The CDR3 is made up of 13 amino acids. Per the germline V gene, CDR1 is MDHEN and CDR2 is SYDVKM. V was pared by 6 bases and J by 4 bases, with 5 bases of the junction left unmatched. The CDR3 spells CASRQTGLYGYTF. CDR3 nucleotides: TGTGCCAGCAGACAGACAGGGCTCTATGGCTACACCTTC.